What follows are 18 T cell receptor beta chains derived from one specimen sequenced in a study of shared clonotypes between healthy human individuals. Assay used: immunoSEQ multiplex PCR; TCRdb lists only in-frame clones, some missing. Of more than 1 million clones in the sample, around three quarters are singletons; the top ten hold more than 0.5%. Material for sequencing was memory CD4+ T cells from PBMCs. The subset was: CD45RA-negative fraction. Receptors originate from a man aged 18 to 35 in good health. Some clones in this sample may be carry-over from other donors' samples.

J is TRBJ1-1 and V is TRBV4-3; D is possibly TRBD1 (5 bases). V lost 1 base to trimming and J lost 8 bases, with 14 bases between them. The CDR3 extends over 14 amino acids. CDR1 is LGHNA, CDR2 YSLEER, per germline. The CDR3 coding sequence is TGCGCCAGCAGCCAAGTTGGGGCGGGCCTGGAAGCTTTCTTT. Its protein is CASSQVGAGLEAFF.

The chain carries TRBV28 and TRBJ2-2, with TRBD1 as a possible D gene (5 bases). V gave up 5 bases and J gave up 4 bases, with 11 bases separating them. CDR1 and CDR2 from the germline V gene are MDHEN and SYDVKM. The CDR3 runs 14 residues. The CDR3 is CASSMGPPTGELFF. As DNA, the CDR3 is TGTGCCAGCAGTATGGGGCCCCCCACCGGGGAGCTGTTTTTT.

As regards this clone: The sample carries other DNA sequences with the same CDR3. The V gene is TRBV7-9, the J gene TRBJ1-2; D is unresolved. This CDR3 region has 12 residues. Germline-derived CDR1 and CDR2 are SEHNR and FQNEAQ (reference sequence). Trimming pared 3 bases from V and 0 bases from J, leaving 2 bases between. The CDR3, as DNA: TGTGCCAGCAGCTTTACTAACTATGGCTACACCTTC. Its translation is CASSFTNYGYTF.

This clone was counted only a few times. Here the CDR3 DNA reads TGCAGCGTTGAGGCCTTGACGGGGCAGTACGGAGCCTACAATGAGCAGTTCTTC. Protein: CSVEALTGQYGAYNEQFF. The chain is built from TRBV29-1 and TRBJ2-1; the D gene could be TRBD1 or TRBD2 (5 bases each). From germline, CDR1 is SQVTM and CDR2 ANQGSEA. The CDR3 totals 18 residues. The ends were cut back, 3 bases at V and 2 bases at J, with 23 bases in the middle.

V and J are TRBV5-1 and TRBJ2-5; D may be TRBD2 (7 bases). The DNA matches TRBJ2-7 better at its end, which makes the J call doubtful. Germline loops: CDR1 SGHRS, CDR2 YFSETQ. The CDR3 extends over 14 amino acids. The CDR3: CASSHPGGSDEQYF. The CDR3 coding sequence is TGCGCCAGCAGCCACCCGGGGGGCTCAGACGAGCAGTACTTC.

The chain is built from TRBV6-1 and TRBJ2-7; possibly TRBD1 for D (6 bases). Trimming took off 3 bases at V and 1 base at J, with 10 bases between the two ends. CDR3 length: 14 amino acids. CDR1 is MNHNS, CDR2 SASEGT, per germline. The CDR3 bases are TGTGCCAGCAGTGAGGGGGCGGATTCCTACGAGCAGTACTTC. Translating it yields CASSEGADSYEQYF.

This chain uses TRBV5-5 with TRBJ2-3, with 10 bases matching TRBD1. This CDR3 is built from 15 residues. Unmatched junction bases numbered 5, after V lost 6 bases and J lost 1 base. Germline CDR1 and CDR2: SGHKS and YYEKEE (reference sequence). The CDR3, as DNA: TGTGCCAGCAACCGGGACAGGGGAGGCACAGATACGCAGTATTTT. Amino acids: CASNRDRGGTDTQYF. Supplemented by reference TRBV5-5 and TRBJ2-3, the full variable domain reads DAGVTQSPTHLIKTRGQQVTLRCSPISGHKSVSWYQQVLGQGPQFIFQYYEKEERGRGNFPDRFSARQFPNYSSELNVNALLLGDSALYLCASNRDRGGTDTQYFGPGTRLTVL.

V is TRBV5-4 and J is TRBJ2-1; TRBD1 might be the D (5 bases). This CDR3 has 13 residues. Germline V gives CDR1 SGHNT, CDR2 YYREEE (reference sequence). Trimming shortened V by 1 base and J by 8 bases, and 10 bases separated the two germline ends. CDR3 nucleotides: TGTGCCAGCAGCTTGTGGGTAGGGGATGAGCAGTTCTTC. Residues: CASSLWVGDEQFF.

This sequence joins TRBV15 and TRBJ2-1, with D perhaps matching TRBD2 (6 bases). V was cut by 1 base and J by 5 bases, with 12 bases left in between. The CDR3 is 15 amino acids. The V gene's germline CDR1 is LNHNV and CDR2 YYDKDF (reference sequence). The CDR3 bases are TGTGCCACCAGCAGAGTGCAGACTAGGGACAATGAGCAGTTCTTC. Translated, it gives CATSRVQTRDNEQFF.

The V and J genes are TRBV6-1 and TRBJ2-4; 7 positions match TRBD1. Germline V gives CDR1 MNHNS, CDR2 SASEGT. CDR3 size: 17 residues. V trimming: 0 bases; J trimming: 1 base; junction bases outside the gene matches: 6. The CDR3 DNA is TGTGCCAGCAGTGAAGCGGGAGTCAGGGGGGCCAAAAACATTCAGTACTTC. Its protein is CASSEAGVRGAKNIQYF.

This clone was seen only once. V and J are TRBV5-6 and TRBJ1-3, with D perhaps TRBD1 (6 bases). V lost 4 bases and J 0 bases, leaving 11 bases between the germline ends. Germline CDR1 is SGHDT and CDR2 is YYEEEE. The CDR3 length is 15 residues. This chain's CDR3 is CASSPGQSSGNTIYF. For the CDR3, the DNA is TGTGCCAGCAGCCCAGGACAGAGCTCTGGAAACACCATATATTTT.

The chain uses TRBV18 and TRBJ1-1; unclear D gene. From germline, CDR1 is KGHSH and CDR2 LQKENI. This CDR3 spans 17 amino acids. V was cut by 3 bases and J by 6 bases, with 23 bases left in between. The CDR3 region has the DNA TGTGCCAGCTCACCTTTTTCTAACGTCGGGGTCTACGCTGAAGCTTTCTTT. Translation: CASSPFSNVGVYAEAFF. The full variable domain, in which reference TRBV18 and TRBJ1-1 provide the parts outside the CDR3, is NAGVMQNPRHLVRRRGQEARLRCSPMKGHSHVYWYRQLPEEGLKFMVYLQKENIIDESGMPKERFSAEFPKEGPSILRIQQVVRGDSAAYFCASSPFSNVGVYAEAFFGQGTRLTVV.

The V and J genes are TRBV7-9 and TRBJ2-3; 10 bases match TRBD2. V dropped 4 bases and J dropped 8; count of bases not matched to a gene: 9. Germline assignment: CDR1 SEHNR and CDR2 FQNEAQ (reference sequence). CDR3 length equals 15 residues. The CDR3 nucleotides read TGTGCCAGCAGCTGGCGGCTAGCGGGAGTCGGTACGCAGTATTTT. Translation gives CASSWRLAGVGTQYF.

The rearrangement uses TRBV16 and TRBJ1-3; weak D call: TRBD1 (5 bases). Trimming left V 4 bases short and J 0 bases short, with 13 bases between. CDR1 is KGHSY and CDR2 is FQNENV in the germline V gene. This CDR3 comprises 16 residues. The CDR3 DNA follows: TGTGCCAGCAGCCCGCCCGGGACTCTCTCTGGAAACACCATATATTTT. This encodes CASSPPGTLSGNTIYF.

The V gene is TRBV11-3, the J gene TRBJ2-7; 13 bases agree with TRBD2. Germline CDR1 SGHNT, CDR2 YENEEA. The junction had 6 bases not matched to a gene; V was cut back by 4 bases and J by 6 bases. CDR3 length: 15 residues. DNA of the CDR3: TGTGCCAGCAGCTACGGACTAGCGGGAGTTTCCGAGCAGTACTTC. As protein: CASSYGLAGVSEQYF.

The rearrangement links TRBV7-2 to TRBJ2-1, with TRBD2 matching 11 bases. With 5 bases clipped from V and 5 bases from J, the junction kept 5 bases outside the gene matches. Germline V CDR1 and CDR2: SGHTA, FQGNSA. This CDR3 spans 15 amino acids. CDR3 protein: CASSMGLADHNEQFF. The CDR3, as DNA: TGTGCCAGCAGCATGGGACTAGCGGACCACAATGAGCAGTTCTTC. The entire variable domain, with the rest obtained from reference TRBV7-2 and TRBJ2-1, is as follows: GAGVSQSPSNKVTEKGKDVELRCDPISGHTALYWYRQSLGQGLEFLIYFQGNSAPDKSGLPSDRFSAERTGGSVSTLTIQRTQQEDSAVYLCASSMGLADHNEQFFGPGTRLTVL.

This chain connects TRBV7-2 to TRBJ2-7, with D perhaps matching TRBD2 (6 bases). The CDR3 is made up of 16 amino acids. Germline loops: CDR1 SGHTA, CDR2 FQGNSA. V was trimmed by 2 bases and J by 1 base, leaving 15 bases between them. CDR3 sequence reads: CASSLRGGGTSYEQYF. The CDR3 nucleotides are TGTGCCAGCAGCTTAAGGGGCGGCGGGACGTCCTACGAGCAGTACTTC.

The CDR3 spells CASSERSGGIYGYTF. The CDR3 DNA follows: TGCGCCAGCAGTGAACGGTCAGGGGGCATCTATGGCTACACCTTC. The rearrangement links TRBV10-2 to TRBJ1-2; 8 bases align to TRBD1. CDR3 length equals 15 residues. With V trimmed by 3 bases and J by 4 bases, 7 bases remained unmatched. Germline V gene sequence: CDR1 WSHSY, CDR2 SAAADI.